The clone carrying this T cell receptor (beta chain) was seen only once. Since a much larger clone is just one base distant, this may be a read error. The data derive from a study of regulatory T cells in long-lasting Graves disease. Time point in this sample: newly diagnosed GD, antithyroid drugs for less than 3 months. Construction of the TCR library relied on RNA isolated from PBMCs. The CDR3 runs 11 residues. CDR1 is LGHNT and CDR2 is FRNRAP in the germline V gene. The V and J ends lost 3 bases and 5 bases respectively, with 2 bases between them. Arm-PCR with iRepertoire HTBI primers amplified the CDR3 regions for these TCR beta libraries. TCRdb reprocessed the multiplex PCR reads with MiXCR, giving one entry per CDR3 protein. The sample carries 450,000 to 600,000 distinct CDR3 sequences, 15% to 20% recorded once. The same data also contributed to another study, on T cells in Graves' hyperthyroidism and ophthalmopathy.

The chain links TRBV12-5 to TRBJ2-1; D not certain. This TCR came from a man between 40 and 49 years old with Graves disease. The starting material was peripheral blood mononuclear cells (PBMCs), obtained at new diagnosis, from a patient treated with antithyroid drugs. The CDR3 region has the DNA TGTGCTAGTGGTTTCCACAATGAGCAGTTCTTC. Residues: CASGFHNEQFF.